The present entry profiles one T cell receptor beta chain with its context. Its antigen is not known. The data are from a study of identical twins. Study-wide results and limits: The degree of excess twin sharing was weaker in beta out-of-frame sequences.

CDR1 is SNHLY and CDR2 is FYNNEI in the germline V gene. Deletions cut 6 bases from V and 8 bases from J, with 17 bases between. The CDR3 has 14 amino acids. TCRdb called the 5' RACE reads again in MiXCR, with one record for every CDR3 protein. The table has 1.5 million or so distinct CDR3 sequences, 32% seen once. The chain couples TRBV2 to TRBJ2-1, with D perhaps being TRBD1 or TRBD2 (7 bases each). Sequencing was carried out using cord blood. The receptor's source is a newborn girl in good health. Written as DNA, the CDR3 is TGTGCCAGCAGACGAGGACTAGGGGGCGATGAGCAGTTCTTC. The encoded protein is CASRRGLGGDEQFF.